The source of this TCR beta chain is a study of T cells after yellow fever vaccination. MiXCR was run by TCRdb on the 5' RACE reads, yielding one entry per CDR3 protein. The sample shows approximately 580,000 distinct CDR3 sequences, about a sixth of them seen only once. CDR1 and CDR2 from the germline V gene are DFQATT and SNEGSKA (reference sequence). The ends lost 5 bases at V and 2 bases at J; junction bases unmatched: 11. The CDR3 contains 16 residues. This clonotype was recorded a few times. V and J are TRBV20-1 and TRBJ2-4; 8 bases match TRBD2. This specimen consisted of PBMCs, obtained more than 4 days after the first yellow fever vaccination. The sequence was obtained from a man aged 18 to 30 who received the YFV17D yellow fever vaccine. CDR3 amino acids: CSAVNPGGATKNIQYF. The CDR3 bases are TGCAGTGCTGTCAACCCCGGGGGGGCAACCAAAAACATTCAGTACTTC.